This T cell receptor beta chain was recorded in a study of T cell changes during pregnancy in multiple sclerosis. The germline gives CDR1 MNHNS, CDR2 SASEGT. Deletions cut 5 bases from V and 0 bases from J, with 11 bases between. The CDR3 has 15 residues. Generated by immunoSEQ multiplex PCR, the TCRdb table keeps only in-frame clones and is missing some. Altogether roughly 75,000 clones are present, 85% to 95% being singletons, with the ten largest covering roughly 1.9%. The chain is built from TRBV6-1 and TRBJ1-5; no clear D. Source: peripheral blood, taken in the third trimester of pregnancy. The source is a female donor in good health, enrolled as a control in a pregnancy study. Written as DNA, the CDR3 is TGTGCCAGCAGTCTGACGGGGTATAGCAATCAGCCCCAGCATTTT. Translation gives CASSLTGYSNQPQHF.